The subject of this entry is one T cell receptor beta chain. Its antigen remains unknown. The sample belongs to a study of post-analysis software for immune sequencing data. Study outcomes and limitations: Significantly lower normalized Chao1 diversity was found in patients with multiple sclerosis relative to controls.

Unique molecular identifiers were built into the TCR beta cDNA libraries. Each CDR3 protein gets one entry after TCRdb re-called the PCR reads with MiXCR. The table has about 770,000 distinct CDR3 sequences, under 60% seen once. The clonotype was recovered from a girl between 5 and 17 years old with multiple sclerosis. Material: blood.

CDR3 in DNA: TGTGCCAGCAGCTTAGAGTCCTTTGAAACCTACGAGCAGTACTTC. Translated, it gives CASSLESFETYEQYF. This sequence joins TRBV7-2 and TRBJ2-7; no reliable D call. Between the trimmed V and J ends, which lost 1 base and 2 bases, there was a span of 12 bases. The CDR3 is 15 amino acids. Germline V lookup: CDR1 SGHTA, CDR2 FQGNSA.